These 25 T cell receptor beta chains came from one sample sequenced in a study of blood T cells in healthy people across ages. Primed by a sample-barcoded 5' primer and a J-beta primer mix, a second PCR proceeded for roughly 7 to 11 cycles. TCRdb passed the 5' RACE reads through MiXCR, listing each CDR3 protein once. This sample has over a million distinct CDR3 sequences; roughly two fifths occur once, and the top ten carry just over 4%. Sequenced input: blood. These receptors all come from a woman between 18 and 30 years old in good health.

This chain connects TRBV7-9 to TRBJ2-7, with 7 positions matching TRBD1. The CDR3 extends over 16 amino acids. The V segment lost 5 bases and the J segment 2 bases; nucleotides outside the gene matches: 12. Germline loops: CDR1 SEHNR, CDR2 FQNEAQ (reference sequence). The CDR3 coding sequence is TGTGCCAGCAGCAGAGGGACAGCCGCCTTTCCCTACGAGCAGTACTTC. Its translation is CASSRGTAAFPYEQYF.

This clonotype was seen more than once but under ten times. The chain recombines TRBV6-5 with TRBJ2-3, with 7 bases matching TRBD2. CDR1 is MNHEY, CDR2 SVGAGI, per germline. This CDR3 contains 15 residues. V shed 2 bases and J 2 bases; nucleotides not matched to a gene: 4. CDR3 in amino acids: CASSYERGPTDTQYF. CDR3 coding DNA: TGTGCCAGCAGTTACGAGCGGGGTCCCACAGATACGCAGTATTTT.

This chain connects TRBV3-1 to TRBJ1-1; D might be TRBD1 (6 bases). This CDR3 region has 16 residues. Germline CDR1 is LGHDT and CDR2 is YNNKEL (reference sequence). Trimming took off 3 bases at V and 5 bases at J, with 19 bases between the two ends. The CDR3 region is CASSQVGGTWGTEAFF. CDR3 sequence (DNA): TGTGCCAGCAGCCAGGTCGGGGGGACATGGGGTACTGAAGCTTTCTTT.

The J gene is TRBJ2-2, the V gene TRBV6-2 or TRBV6-3, with a tentative D call TRBD2 (5 bases). Germline-derived CDR1 and CDR2 are MNHEY and SVGEGT. This CDR3 has 14 residues. Trimming removed 5 bases from V and 3 bases from J, with 10 bases in between. In DNA form, the CDR3 reads TGTGCCAGCAGTGACCAGCGGCACACCGGGGAGCTGTTTTTT. This translates into CASSDQRHTGELFF.

The gene calls are TRBV4-1 and TRBJ2-1; weak D call: TRBD2 (5 bases). The J call is in doubt because the DNA end fits TRBJ2-7 better. CDR3 length: 18 amino acids. Germline V gene data show CDR1 as MGHRA and CDR2 as YSYEKL. CDR3 residues: CASSQGLAESFDYNEQYF. In DNA, the CDR3 is TGCGCCAGCAGCCAAGGGTTAGCTGAGAGCTTCGACTACAATGAGCAGTACTTC.

Regarding this clonotype: The junction departs from the called germline gene at one end, perhaps through a read error. CDR3 loop: CAIRDRTRNPEAFF. In nucleotides, the CDR3 is TGTGCCATCAGGGACCGGACGAGGAACCCTGAAGCTTTCTTT. This chain connects TRBV10-3 to TRBJ1-1; D uncertain. The CDR3 contains 14 residues. Looked up from germline, CDR1 is ENHRY and CDR2 is SYGVKD.

The gene calls are TRBV5-6 and TRBJ1-2, with 7 bases identical to TRBD1. The CDR3 spans 18 residues. V shed 4 bases, J shed 5 bases, and the junction held 20 bases outside the gene matches. Per germline, CDR1 SGHDT and CDR2 YYEEEE. The CDR3 DNA sequence: TGTGCCAGCAGCGATCGACAGGGCCCGACCATTCGACTATATGGCTACACCTTC. Translated: CASSDRQGPTIRLYGYTF. Filled out from reference TRBV5-6 and TRBJ1-2, the complete variable domain reads DAGVTQSPTHLIKTRGQQVTLRCSPKSGHDTVSWYQQALGQGPQFIFQYYEEEERQRGNFPDRFSGHQFPNYSSELNVNALLLGDSALYLCASSDRQGPTIRLYGYTFGSGTRLTVV.

This clonotype turned up a few times. The V call is TRBV11-2, the J call TRBJ2-4; a weak D match, TRBD1 (6 bases). The CDR3 covers 17 residues. Deletions cut 5 bases from V and 0 bases from J, with 17 bases between. Germline V gene lookup returns CDR1 SGHAT and CDR2 FQNNGV. CDR3 sequence: CASSPQGLRLAKNIQYF. In DNA form, the CDR3 reads TGTGCCAGCAGCCCACAGGGCTTAAGGCTAGCCAAAAACATTCAGTACTTC. The full variable domain, in which reference TRBV11-2 and TRBJ2-4 provide the parts outside the CDR3, is EAGVAQSPRYKIIEKRQSVAFWCNPISGHATLYWYQQILGQGPKLLIQFQNNGVVDDSQLPKDRFSAERLKGVDSTLKIQPAKLEDSAVYLCASSPQGLRLAKNIQYFGAGTRLSVL.

In its sample, this clonotype was seen a few times. This rearrangement joins TRBV29-1 to TRBJ1-2, with D perhaps matching TRBD1 (5 bases). With 5 bases removed from V and 7 bases from J, the gap between germline ends came to 11 bases. This CDR3 region has 11 residues. The germline V gene has CDR1 SQVTM and CDR2 ANQGSEA. The CDR3 here is CSVWRGSGYTF. The CDR3 nucleotides read TGCAGCGTTTGGAGGGGCTCTGGCTACACCTTC.

In its sample, this clonotype was seen many times. V and J are TRBV29-1 and TRBJ2-7; D is uncertain. The V gene lost 6 bases and the J gene lost 5 bases, with 11 bases spanning the gap. This CDR3 has 11 residues. Germline CDR1 reads SQVTM; CDR2 reads ANQGSEA. CDR3 in amino acids: CSVAELNEQYF. The CDR3 DNA reads as TGCAGCGTGGCGGAACTAAACGAGCAGTACTTC.

In its sample, this clonotype was seen a few times. V and J are TRBV9 and TRBJ1-1; D possibly corresponds to TRBD1 (5 bases). Trimming shortened V by 0 bases and J by 4 bases, and 13 bases separated the two germline ends. The CDR3 length is 15 residues. Germline V gene data show CDR1 as SGDLS and CDR2 as YYNGEE. Written as DNA, the CDR3 is TGTGCCAGCAGCGTAGGGGGGTCCTCGGGCACTGAAGCTTTCTTT. This codes for CASSVGGSSGTEAFF. The entire variable domain, with the rest obtained from reference TRBV9 and TRBJ1-1, is as follows: DSGVTQTPKHLITATGQRVTLRCSPRSGDLSVYWYQQSLDQGLQFLIQYYNGEERAKGNILERFSAQQFPDLHSELNLSSLELGDSALYFCASSVGGSSGTEAFFGQGTRLTVV.

This clonotype came up a few times. The rearrangement joins TRBV27 to TRBJ2-7, with 10 bases aligning to TRBD1. CDR1 and CDR2 (germline): MNHEY, SMNVEV (reference sequence). The CDR3 spans 15 residues. V shed 0 bases and J 5 bases; nucleotides not matched to a gene: 4. CDR3 bases: TGTGCCAGCAGTTTATCGGGACAGGGGCGCAACGAGCAGTACTTC. Protein product: CASSLSGQGRNEQYF.

The table lists this clonotype with a few counts. DNA for the CDR3: TGTGCCAGCAGCTCGGACAGGTTGGGGCTCAATCAGCCCCAGCATTTT. Translated, it gives CASSSDRLGLNQPQHF. V gene TRBV7-8 combines with J gene TRBJ1-5, with 7 bases fitting TRBD1. V was clipped by 4 bases and J by 3 bases; unmatched bases: 9. Looked up from germline, CDR1 is SGHVS and CDR2 is FQNEAQ. The length of the CDR3 is 16 residues.

This clonotype has only a few counts. V gene TRBV12-3 or TRBV12-4 combines with J gene TRBJ2-1; perhaps TRBD2 as D (6 bases). There are 16 residues in the CDR3. Trimming removed 6 bases at V and 7 bases at J, with 22 bases between. This CDR3 reads CASRSSRAGPLNEQFF. The CDR3 coding sequence is TGTGCCAGCAGATCCAGCCGCGCGGGGCCTTTGAATGAGCAGTTCTTC.

The chain carries TRBV7-9 and TRBJ2-2; tentatively, D is TRBD1 (5 bases). V lost 1 base to trimming and J lost 7 bases, with 13 bases between them. The germline CDR1 and CDR2 sequences are SEHNR and FQNEAQ (reference sequence). CDR3 length: 15 residues. The CDR3 loop reads CASSLVFQGGGELFF. Here the CDR3 DNA reads TGTGCCAGCAGCTTAGTTTTCCAGGGCGGCGGGGAGCTGTTTTTT.

This clonotype was detected only once. This sequence joins TRBV6-2 or TRBV6-3 and TRBJ2-3, with D possibly TRBD1 on 6 matching bases. The V gene lost 2 bases and the J gene lost 0 bases, with 9 bases spanning the gap. From germline, CDR1 is MNHEY and CDR2 SVGEGT. The CDR3 has 15 amino acids. This CDR3 is CASSYLDRSTDTQYF. In DNA, the CDR3 is TGTGCCAGCAGTTACCTCGACAGGAGCACAGATACGCAGTATTTT.

This chain uses TRBV29-1 with TRBJ2-7; 11 nucleotides line up with TRBD2. V dropped 6 bases and J dropped 3; count of bases not matched to a gene: 7. This CDR3 contains 14 residues. Germline V gene lookup returns CDR1 SQVTM and CDR2 ANQGSEA. The CDR3 DNA reads TGCAGCGTGGAGGGACTAGCGGACGTCTACGAGCAGTACTTC. Its translation is CSVEGLADVYEQYF.

The chain links TRBV7-3 to TRBJ2-5; TRBD1 matches 7 bases. This CDR3 contains 13 residues. The J segment lost 11 bases and the V segment lost 2 bases, leaving 8 bases of the junction unmatched. The germline V gene encodes CDR1 SGHTA and CDR2 FQGTGA. In DNA form, the CDR3 reads TGTGCCAGCAGCTTAGGCAGGGGGTACAAGCAGTACTTC. This translates into CASSLGRGYKQYF.

This clonotype was seen just once. The junction departs from the called germline gene at one end, perhaps through a read error. The chain carries TRBV7-3 and TRBJ1-6; no firm D call. CDR3 length: 16 residues. CDR1 and CDR2 from the germline V gene are SGHTA and FQGTGA. The CDR3 bases are TGTGCCGGCAGCTTACGGTGGAGGCAGGTCCATGAGCCCCTCCACTTT. The encoded protein is CAGSLRWRQVHEPLHF.

This clonotype was detected a few times. This rearrangement joins TRBV20-1 to TRBJ1-5; D gene unclear. In germline, CDR1 is DFQATT, CDR2 SNEGSKA (reference sequence). V was shortened by 7 bases and J by 6 bases, with 13 bases between the two germline ends. The CDR3 spans 12 residues. As DNA, the CDR3 is TGCAGTGTTTCTCGGGTTGGTCAGCCCCAGCATTTT. As protein: CSVSRVGQPQHF.

This clonotype showed up many times. The rearrangement uses TRBV11-2 and TRBJ1-2, with D possibly being TRBD1 (5 bases). Germline V gives CDR1 SGHAT, CDR2 FQNNGV. The V and J ends lost 5 bases and 1 base respectively, with 11 bases between them. The CDR3 runs 14 residues. CDR3 sequence (DNA): TGTGCCAGCAGCCCCACGGGGGTTAACTATGGCTACACCTTC. Residues: CASSPTGVNYGYTF. Using reference TRBV11-2 and TRBJ1-2 for the parts outside the CDR3, the full variable domain is EAGVAQSPRYKIIEKRQSVAFWCNPISGHATLYWYQQILGQGPKLLIQFQNNGVVDDSQLPKDRFSAERLKGVDSTLKIQPAKLEDSAVYLCASSPTGVNYGYTFGSGTRLTVV.

The sample holds a few counts of this clonotype. This chain uses TRBV12-3 or TRBV12-4 with TRBJ1-5, with 11 positions matching TRBD1. The CDR3 length is 17 residues. Trimming took 8 bases from V and 0 from J; bases not matched to a gene: 9. The CDR3 nucleotides are TGTGCCAGCCGGCGGACAGGGGGCCATTATAGCAATCAGCCCCAGCATTTT. It yields the protein CASRRTGGHYSNQPQHF.

The V call is TRBV6-5, the J call TRBJ2-3; maybe TRBD2 (7 bases). The germline V gene has CDR1 MNHEY and CDR2 SVGAGI. The CDR3 length is 15 residues. Trimming left V 6 bases short and J 2 bases short, with 15 bases between. CDR3 loop: CASSGGTFITDTQYF. The CDR3 DNA sequence: TGTGCCAGCAGCGGGGGGACATTTATCACAGATACGCAGTATTTT.

This clonotype has just a few counts. The CDR3 is CASSLRGLQGAFNEKLFF. The CDR3 bases are TGTGCCAGCAGCCTTAGGGGATTACAGGGGGCTTTTAATGAAAAACTGTTTTTT. The chain links TRBV7-8 to TRBJ1-4; 9 positions agree with TRBD1. V lost 5 bases to trimming and J lost 4 bases; unmatched junction nucleotides: 14. Germline V gene sequence: CDR1 SGHVS, CDR2 FQNEAQ. CDR3 length: 18 amino acids.

This clonotype was picked up a small number of times. The genes are TRBV11-1 and TRBJ2-7; TRBD1 aligns across 8 bases. CDR3 size: 21 residues. J was trimmed by 2 bases and V by 0 bases; bases with no gene match: 21. Germline lookup yields CDR1 SGHAT and CDR2 FQDESV (reference sequence). For the CDR3, the DNA is TGTGCCAGCAGCTTAGCCGGGACAGGTCGAGAGCCAGGCCAGGTTCCCTACGAGCAGTACTTC. Translated, it gives CASSLAGTGREPGQVPYEQYF. Full variable domain (remainder filled in from reference TRBV11-1 and TRBJ2-7): EAEVAQSPRYKITEKSQAVAFWCDPISGHATLYWYRQILGQGPELLVQFQDESVVDDSQLPKDRFSAERLKGVDSTLKIQPAELGDSAMYLCASSLAGTGREPGQVPYEQYFGPGTRLTVT.